The rows below give T cell receptor beta chains drawn from one sample of a study of cytomegalovirus exposure and HLA in healthy donors. Sequencing used immunoSEQ multiplex PCR; TCRdb keeps in-frame clones, though not all of them. The table shows about 89,000 clones, with 75% to 90% occurring only once. The sequenced sample was PBMCs. The receptors stem from a man in his forties in good health and CMV-seropositive. The CDR3 runs from the conserved cysteine through the conserved F or W. The D gene is left open where the match is weak. Part of the rows lack a size; the others show once, few, many or a class for expanded clones.

J gene: TRBJ2-3
V gene: TRBV29-1
clone size: .
D gene: .
CDR3 DNA: TGCAGCGTTGGCCTAGGGGGTTCAGGAACAGATACGCAGTATTTT
CDR3 protein: CSVGLGGSGTDTQYF

J gene: TRBJ1-2
V gene: TRBV6-1
clone size: .
D gene: TRBD1
CDR3 DNA: TGTGCCAGCAGTACTCGGACAGGGACGGGCGGCTACACCTTC
CDR3 protein: CASSTRTGTGGYTF

J gene: TRBJ1-2
V gene: TRBV5-5
clone size: .
D gene: .
CDR3 DNA: TGTGCCAGCAGCTTGGAGGCCATGAGGCATGGCTACACCTTC
CDR3 protein: CASSLEAMRHGYTF

J gene: TRBJ1-1
V gene: TRBV7-2
clone size: .
D gene: .
CDR3 DNA: TGTGCCAGCAGCTTAGGGGGGCCCGGTGAAGCTTTCTTT
CDR3 protein: CASSLGGPGEAFF

J gene: TRBJ2-3
V gene: TRBV13
clone size: .
D gene: TRBD2
CDR3 DNA: TGTGCCAGCAGCTTAGTTAGCGGGGCCCGCACAGATACGCAGTATTTT
CDR3 protein: CASSLVSGARTDTQYF

J gene: TRBJ2-3
V gene: TRBV7-9
clone size: .
D gene: .
CDR3 DNA: TGTGCCAGCAGCTTATTCGGAGAGGGGGGCACAGATACGCAGTATTTT
CDR3 protein: CASSLFGEGGTDTQYF

J gene: TRBJ1-1
V gene: TRBV29-1
clone size: .
D gene: .
CDR3 DNA: TGCAGCGTTGAAGGTGCTGTCCCAGTTTGGGCTTTCTTT
CDR3 protein: CSVEGAVPVWAFF

J gene: TRBJ2-1
V gene: TRBV7-6
clone size: .
D gene: .
CDR3 DNA: TGTGCCAGCAGCTTACAGGGCTGGTACAATGAGCAGTTCTTC
CDR3 protein: CASSLQGWYNEQFF

J gene: TRBJ2-7
V gene: TRBV18
clone size: few
D gene: .
CDR3 DNA: TGTGCCAGCTCACCTTTGGCATCTTACGAGCAGTACTTC
CDR3 protein: CASSPLASYEQYF

J gene: TRBJ1-2
V gene: TRBV2
clone size: .
D gene: TRBD1
CDR3 DNA: TGTGCCAGCTCGGACAGGGGACAGTACTATGGCTACACCTTC
CDR3 protein: CASSDRGQYYGYTF

J gene: TRBJ2-3
V gene: TRBV27
clone size: .
D gene: TRBD2
CDR3 DNA: TGTGCCAGCAGTTCCCGACTAGCGGGAAAGATCGATACGCAGTATTTT
CDR3 protein: CASSSRLAGKIDTQYF

J gene: TRBJ1-3
V gene: TRBV11-3
clone size: .
D gene: .
CDR3 DNA: TGTGCCAGCAGCTCACAGGGCTCTGGAAACACCATATATTTT
CDR3 protein: CASSSQGSGNTIYF

J gene: TRBJ2-3
V gene: TRBV7-9
clone size: .
D gene: TRBD2
CDR3 DNA: TGTGCCAGCAGCCCCGGGGGGGCCGGGACAGATACGCAGTATTTT
CDR3 protein: CASSPGGAGTDTQYF

J gene: TRBJ2-5
V gene: TRBV7-2
clone size: once
D gene: .
CDR3 DNA: TGTGCCAGCAGCCAGGACAGCTTTTACCAAGAGACCCAGTACTTC
CDR3 protein: CASSQDSFYQETQYF

J gene: TRBJ2-3
V gene: TRBV5-1
clone size: .
D gene: .
CDR3 DNA: TGCGCCAGCAGCTCCTCCCCCCGACTGATCACAGATACGCAGTATTTT
CDR3 protein: CASSSSPRLITDTQYF

J gene: TRBJ2-2
V gene: TRBV7-9
clone size: .
D gene: .
CDR3 DNA: TGTGCCAGCAGCCTCCCGGGAGCTACCGGGGAGCTGTTTTTT
CDR3 protein: CASSLPGATGELFF

J gene: TRBJ2-7
V gene: TRBV5-4
clone size: few
D gene: .
CDR3 DNA: TGTGCCAGCAGCCGGACAGCATATCACTACGAGCAGTACTTC
CDR3 protein: CASSRTAYHYEQYF

J gene: TRBJ1-2
V gene: TRBV27
clone size: few
D gene: TRBD1
CDR3 DNA: TGTGCCAGCAGACCTCGACAGGGGAGCGGCTACACCTTC
CDR3 protein: CASRPRQGSGYTF

J gene: TRBJ1-5
V gene: TRBV2
clone size: few
D gene: .
CDR3 DNA: TGTGCCAGCAGTGACGGTGTGGATCAGCCCCAGCATTTT
CDR3 protein: CASSDGVDQPQHF

J gene: TRBJ1-5
V gene: TRBV2
clone size: .
D gene: .
CDR3 DNA: TGTGCCAGCAGTGGACAGGCTAATCAGCCCCAGCATTTT
CDR3 protein: CASSGQANQPQHF

J gene: TRBJ2-3
V gene: TRBV9
clone size: few
D gene: TRBD1
CDR3 DNA: TGTGCCAGCAGCGTAGGACAGGGTTGGACAGATACGCAGTATTTT
CDR3 protein: CASSVGQGWTDTQYF

J gene: TRBJ2-7
V gene: TRBV5-1
clone size: .
D gene: TRBD1
CDR3 DNA: TGCGCCAGCAGCTCTAGACAGGGCTACGAGCAGTACTTC
CDR3 protein: CASSSRQGYEQYF

J gene: TRBJ2-1
V gene: TRBV7-2
clone size: .
D gene: TRBD1
CDR3 DNA: TGTGCCAGCAGCTCCTGGGGGACAGGGATGAATGAGCAGTTCTTC
CDR3 protein: CASSSWGTGMNEQFF

J gene: TRBJ2-5
V gene: TRBV18
clone size: .
D gene: TRBD2
CDR3 DNA: TGTGCCAGCTCACGGACTAGTCTAGAGACCCAGTACTTC
CDR3 protein: CASSRTSLETQYF

J gene: TRBJ2-3
V gene: TRBV5-6
clone size: .
D gene: TRBD2
CDR3 DNA: TGTGCCAGCAGCTTGGGCGGGGGAGCAACGCAGTATTTT
CDR3 protein: CASSLGGGATQYF

J gene: TRBJ2-3
V gene: TRBV15
clone size: .
D gene: TRBD2
CDR3 DNA: TGTGCCACCAGCAGAGCGGGACTAGCTGGAGGGGATACGCAGTATTTT
CDR3 protein: CATSRAGLAGGDTQYF

J gene: TRBJ2-7
V gene: TRBV13
clone size: .
D gene: .
CDR3 DNA: TGTGCCAGCAGCTTAGTTCGCGGGCATAGCTCCTACGAGCAGTACTTC
CDR3 protein: CASSLVRGHSSYEQYF

J gene: TRBJ1-6
V gene: TRBV19
clone size: .
D gene: .
CDR3 DNA: TGTGCCAGTAGTATGGGAGATCTCAGCTCCTATAATTCACCCCTCCACTTT
CDR3 protein: CASSMGDLSSYNSPLHF

J gene: TRBJ2-7
V gene: TRBV7-9
clone size: once
D gene: TRBD2
CDR3 DNA: TGTGCCAGCAGCTTAGATCGGGCTAGCGGGAGGGCCTTCACGTACGAGCAGTACTTC
CDR3 protein: CASSLDRASGRAFTYEQYF

J gene: TRBJ2-3
V gene: TRBV5-1
clone size: once
D gene: TRBD2
CDR3 DNA: TGCGCCAGCAGCTTGCCTAGCGGCCTCACAGATACGCAGTATTTT
CDR3 protein: CASSLPSGLTDTQYF

J gene: TRBJ2-2
V gene: TRBV28
clone size: .
D gene: TRBD1
CDR3 DNA: TGTGCCAGCAGTGCTCCCAGGGGGTCCGGGACCGGGGAGCTGTTTTTT
CDR3 protein: CASSAPRGSGTGELFF

J gene: TRBJ1-2
V gene: TRBV6-1
clone size: .
D gene: .
CDR3 DNA: TGTGCCAGCAGTGGGGGTAGGACAGTTTTAGATGGCTACACCTTC
CDR3 protein: CASSGGRTVLDGYTF

J gene: TRBJ2-6
V gene: TRBV5-1
clone size: .
D gene: .
CDR3 DNA: TGCGCCAGCAGCTTGGAACAGGGAGGGGTCTCTGGGGCCAACGTCCTGACTTTC
CDR3 protein: CASSLEQGGVSGANVLTF

J gene: TRBJ2-5
V gene: TRBV19
clone size: .
D gene: .
CDR3 DNA: TGTGCCAGTACCGATGAACAGGTGCCGAACCAAGAGACCCAGTACTTC
CDR3 protein: CASTDEQVPNQETQYF

J gene: TRBJ2-7
V gene: TRBV7-8
clone size: .
D gene: .
CDR3 DNA: TGTGCCAGCGGAGCTCATCAGGGGAGCTCCTACGAGCAGTACTTC
CDR3 protein: CASGAHQGSSYEQYF

J gene: TRBJ2-7
V gene: TRBV19
clone size: .
D gene: TRBD1
CDR3 DNA: TGTGCCAGTAGTCAGACAGGGGGGTACGAGCAGTACTTC
CDR3 protein: CASSQTGGYEQYF

J gene: TRBJ1-3
V gene: TRBV6-1
clone size: .
D gene: .
CDR3 DNA: TGTGCCAGCAGTGAATCCACAGGGCCTGGAAACACCATATATTTT
CDR3 protein: CASSESTGPGNTIYF

J gene: TRBJ2-3
V gene: TRBV9
clone size: .
D gene: .
CDR3 DNA: TGTGCCAGCAGCGTAAAGGACGGGAGCTTGGGAGATACGCAGTATTTT
CDR3 protein: CASSVKDGSLGDTQYF

J gene: TRBJ2-7
V gene: TRBV18
clone size: .
D gene: .
CDR3 DNA: TGTGCCAGCTCACCACTTCAGGGAAGTACATCCTACGAGCAGTACTTC
CDR3 protein: CASSPLQGSTSYEQYF

J gene: TRBJ2-2
V gene: TRBV5-6
clone size: .
D gene: .
CDR3 DNA: TGTGCCAGCAGCTCCACCGGGACAACGAACACCGGGGAGCTGTTTTTT
CDR3 protein: CASSSTGTTNTGELFF

J gene: TRBJ1-6
V gene: TRBV5-6
clone size: .
D gene: .
CDR3 DNA: TGTGCCAGCAGTCAACTAGGCCAGAATTCACCCCTCCACTTT
CDR3 protein: CASSQLGQNSPLHF

J gene: TRBJ2-2
V gene: TRBV4-1
clone size: .
D gene: TRBD2
CDR3 DNA: TGCGCCAGCAGCCAGGGGACTAGCGGGCCCCGCACCGGGGAGCTGTTTTTT
CDR3 protein: CASSQGTSGPRTGELFF

J gene: TRBJ2-1
V gene: TRBV10-2
clone size: .
D gene: TRBD2
CDR3 DNA: TGCGCCAGCAAATTAGCGGGAGTCTCCTACAATGAGCAGTTCTTC
CDR3 protein: CASKLAGVSYNEQFF

J gene: TRBJ1-4
V gene: TRBV29-1
clone size: .
D gene: .
CDR3 DNA: TGCAGCGTCGACCAGGGGCGGGTAAAACTGTTTTTT
CDR3 protein: CSVDQGRVKLFF

J gene: TRBJ2-7
V gene: TRBV5-1
clone size: .
D gene: TRBD2
CDR3 DNA: TGCGCCAGCAGCTTGGGACTAGCGGGAGGTCCCAAATCCTACGAGCAGTACTTC
CDR3 protein: CASSLGLAGGPKSYEQYF

J gene: TRBJ2-7
V gene: TRBV4-1
clone size: .
D gene: .
CDR3 DNA: TGCGCCAGCAGCCAAGCAGGTCTCAGCTCCTACGAGCAGTACTTC
CDR3 protein: CASSQAGLSSYEQYF

J gene: TRBJ2-7
V gene: TRBV28
clone size: .
D gene: TRBD2
CDR3 DNA: TGTGCCAGCAGTCCACAACTAGCGGAGCAGTACTTC
CDR3 protein: CASSPQLAEQYF

J gene: TRBJ1-1
V gene: TRBV15
clone size: .
D gene: .
CDR3 DNA: TGTGCCACCAGCCGCCCGGGGGGGAACACTGAAGCTTTCTTT
CDR3 protein: CATSRPGGNTEAFF

J gene: TRBJ2-2
V gene: TRBV27
clone size: .
D gene: .
CDR3 DNA: TGTGCCAGCAGTTTATCGGGGACACCGAACACCGGGGAGCTGTTTTTT
CDR3 protein: CASSLSGTPNTGELFF

J gene: TRBJ2-1
V gene: TRBV4-2
clone size: .
D gene: TRBD2
CDR3 DNA: TGTGCCAGCAGCCGCGGACTAGCGGGAGGGCCGGGGGAGCAGTTCTTC
CDR3 protein: CASSRGLAGGPGEQFF

J gene: TRBJ1-2
V gene: TRBV7-9
clone size: .
D gene: .
CDR3 DNA: TGTTCCAGCAGCTCCAGGGTTGCTGGCTACACCTTC
CDR3 protein: CSSSSRVAGYTF

J gene: TRBJ1-2
V gene: TRBV7-8
clone size: once
D gene: TRBD1
CDR3 DNA: TGTGCCAGCAGCTTAGTCGGCAGGGGGCCGGTTTGTGGCTACACCTTC
CDR3 protein: CASSLVGRGPVCGYTF

J gene: TRBJ1-1
V gene: TRBV7-2
clone size: .
D gene: .
CDR3 DNA: TGTGCCAGCAGCTCCCAGCCGGGGGGCGTTACTGAAGCTTTCTTT
CDR3 protein: CASSSQPGGVTEAFF